This T cell receptor (beta chain) was recorded in a study of T cells in Graves' hyperthyroidism and ophthalmopathy. This clonotype has at least ten counts. The study defined stable Graves' hyperthyroidism as no ophthalmopathy progression within 18 months. What was amplified from RNA transcripts were TCR beta CDR3 regions. HTBI primers were employed in a first-round RT-PCR of the TCR CDR3. TCRdb ran MiXCR on the multiplex PCR reads and lists one entry per CDR3 protein. The profile shows nearly 750,000 distinct CDR3 sequences, 35% of them singletons. Trimming removed 2 bases from V and 2 bases from J; junction bases left unmatched: 10. This CDR3 has 16 residues. The germline gives CDR1 SQVTM, CDR2 ANQGSEA.

Sequencing was performed on blood. This TCR was recovered from a woman in her thirties or forties with Graves' hyperthyroidism. The chain employs TRBV29-1 and TRBJ2-5; the match to TRBD1 covers 8 bases. The CDR3 sequence is CSVEFPQGAHQETQYF. DNA for the CDR3: TGCAGCGTTGAATTCCCTCAGGGGGCCCATCAAGAGACCCAGTACTTC.